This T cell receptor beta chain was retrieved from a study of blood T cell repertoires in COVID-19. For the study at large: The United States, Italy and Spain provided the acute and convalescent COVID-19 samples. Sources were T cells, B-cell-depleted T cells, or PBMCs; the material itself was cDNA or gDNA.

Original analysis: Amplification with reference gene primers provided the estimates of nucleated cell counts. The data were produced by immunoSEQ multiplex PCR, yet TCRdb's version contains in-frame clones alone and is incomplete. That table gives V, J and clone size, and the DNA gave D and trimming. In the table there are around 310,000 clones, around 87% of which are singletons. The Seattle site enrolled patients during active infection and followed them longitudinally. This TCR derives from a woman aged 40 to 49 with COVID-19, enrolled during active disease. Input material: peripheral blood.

The DNA of the CDR3 is TGTGCCAGCAGTTCTTCCGGGGTGGGCTACACCTTC. Translated: CASSSSGVGYTF. This sequence joins TRBV27 and TRBJ1-2; no clear D. The length of the CDR3 is 12 residues. Germline lookup yields CDR1 MNHEY and CDR2 SMNVEV (reference sequence). Between the trimmed V and J ends, which lost 4 bases and 8 bases, there was a span of 11 bases.